The 13 T cell receptor beta chains listed next were all sequenced from one sample in a study of T cell repertoires in cytomegalovirus infection (dated by TCRdb to about 2019). Sequencing was performed on an Illumina HiSeq 1500. The public sequencing data were trimmed at Q25 with fastp and processed into clonotypes with MiXCR by TCRdb, which kept only in-frame beta chains. Every entry covers one CDR3 protein and lists the most common genes and DNA from its rows. Across this sample there are some 920,000 distinct CDR3 sequences, with 30% to 40% seen only once. The top ten clones comprise roughly an eighth of the sample. Reading the label with the study, this specimen's treatment or condition is: in vitro stimulation with specific CMV peptide epitopes to enrich CMV-specific T cells. Antigens of these TCRs are unknown. Here the sequenced sample was cultured CD8+ T cells from PBMCs, taken from culture after CMV antigen stimulation. These receptor sequences come from a human donor in good health (CMV status not recorded). Some clones in this sample may be carry-over from other donors' samples.

In nucleotides, the CDR3 is TGTGCCAGTAGTATCTGGCACACGGGGGGTAACATTCAGTACTTC. It translates to CASSIWHTGGNIQYF. The chain links TRBV19 to TRBJ2-4; TRBD2 matches 7 bases. V was pared by 3 bases and J by 7 bases, with 9 bases of the junction left unmatched. This CDR3 has 15 residues. Germline CDR1 LNHDA, CDR2 SQIVND (reference sequence).

This clonotype was counted a few times. The V call is TRBV12-5, the J call TRBJ2-1, with TRBD1 as a possible D gene (5 bases). Germline CDR1 is LGHNT and CDR2 is FRNRAP. V was shortened by 6 bases and J by 0 bases, with 12 bases between the two germline ends. This CDR3 is built from 15 residues. In nucleotides, the CDR3 is TGTGCTAGTGGGAACAGGTCATACTCCTACAATGAGCAGTTCTTC. It translates to CASGNRSYSYNEQFF. Full variable domain (rest looked up from reference TRBV12-5 and TRBJ2-1): DARVTQTPRHKVTEMGQEVTMRCQPILGHNTVFWYRQTMMQGLELLAYFRNRAPLDDSGMPKDRFSAEMPDATLATLKIQPSEPRDSAVYFCASGNRSYSYNEQFFGPGTRLTVL.

The table lists this clonotype with many counts. The chain carries TRBV7-2 and TRBJ2-1; D is unclear. Trimming took 5 bases from V and 3 from J, leaving 14 bases between them. The CDR3 extends over 15 amino acids. Germline loops: CDR1 SGHTA, CDR2 FQGNSA. The CDR3 nucleotides are TGTGCCAGCAGCCCCTTGGGCCAACACTACAATGAGCAGTTCTTC. The encoded protein is CASSPLGQHYNEQFF.

This clonotype came up many times. The rearrangement links TRBV7-2 to TRBJ1-4, with 10 nucleotides matching TRBD1. Per germline, CDR1 SGHTA and CDR2 FQGNSA. This CDR3 contains 17 residues. Trimming took 4 bases from V and 3 from J; bases not matched to a gene: 8. CDR3 residues: CASSSRTGGMANEKLFF. CDR3 nucleotide sequence: TGTGCCAGCAGCTCGCGGACAGGGGGAATGGCTAATGAAAAACTGTTTTTT.

This chain connects TRBV3-1 to TRBJ2-7; D tentatively reads TRBD1 or TRBD2 (6 bases each). The V end was cut by 5 bases, the J end by 0 bases, with 11 bases between. CDR3 size: 14 residues. The germline gives CDR1 LGHDT, CDR2 YNNKEL (reference sequence). CDR3 nucleotide sequence: TGTGCCAGCAGCTGGCGGGACATCTCCTACGAGCAGTACTTC. The encoded protein is CASSWRDISYEQYF.

Here the CDR3 reads CSAREAHGEFF. The CDR3 DNA is TGCAGTGCTAGAGAAGCCCATGGGGAGTTCTTC. The chain employs TRBV20-1 and TRBJ2-1, with D uncertain. The CDR3 is made up of 11 amino acids. The V gene lost 0 bases and the J gene lost 14 bases, with 11 bases spanning the gap. The germline V gene has CDR1 DFQATT and CDR2 SNEGSKA (reference sequence).

The V gene is TRBV5-4, the J gene TRBJ2-7, with TRBD1 matching 9 bases. Trimming removed 4 bases from V and 9 bases from J; junction bases left unmatched: 23. From germline, CDR1 is SGHNT and CDR2 YYREEE (reference sequence). This CDR3 is built from 18 residues. Here the CDR3 reads CASSQGTGPTPELGTQYV. DNA for the CDR3: TGTGCCAGCAGCCAGGGGACAGGGCCAACTCCTGAGCTCGGAACGCAGTACGTC.

The chain has TRBV29-1 and TRBJ2-2; D is unresolved. The CDR3 sequence is 13 residues long. The germline gives CDR1 SQVTM, CDR2 ANQGSEA. Trimming removed 6 bases from V and 4 bases from J, with 12 bases in between. The DNA for the CDR3 is TGCAGCGTGAGCCACAGAGGCACCGGGGAGCTGTTTTTT. This codes for CSVSHRGTGELFF.

The chain has TRBV6-2 or TRBV6-3 and TRBJ2-7; D unclear. Germline V gene lookup returns CDR1 MNHEY and CDR2 SVGEGT. This CDR3 has 14 amino acids. The CDR3 bases are TGTGCCAGCTCGGAGACGAGTAGGTTCCACGAGCAGTACGTT. Translated: CASSETSRFHEQYV.

The chain recombines TRBV7-4 with TRBJ1-2; TRBD1 matches 8 bases. From germline, CDR1 is SGHVT and CDR2 SQSDAQ. Trimming cost V 5 bases and J 3 bases; bases outside gene matches: 8. The CDR3 is made up of 15 amino acids. CDR3 in amino acids: CASSPRTGYDYGYTF. The CDR3 nucleotides are TGTGCCAGCAGCCCGAGGACAGGGTACGACTATGGCTACACCTTC.

CDR3 DNA: TGTGCCAGCAGTAGGGGACTAGCTCGTTACGAGCAGTACTTC. As protein: CASSRGLARYEQYF. The rearrangement joins TRBV27 to TRBJ2-7; 9 bases are a match to TRBD2. V lost 5 bases, J lost 4 bases, and 6 bases stayed unmatched. Germline V gene lookup returns CDR1 MNHEY and CDR2 SMNVEV (reference sequence). This CDR3 is built from 14 residues.

The gene calls are TRBV7-4 and TRBJ2-1, with 7 bases fitting TRBD1. The CDR3 loop spans 11 amino acids. V trimming: 8 bases; J trimming: 9 bases; junction bases outside the gene matches: 4. Germline V gene data show CDR1 as SGHVT and CDR2 as SQSDAQ. For the CDR3, the DNA is TGTGCCAGCGGAAGGGGGCGTGAGCAGTTCTTC. It specifies CASGRGREQFF. Complete variable domain (other parts from reference TRBV7-4 and TRBJ2-1): GAGVSQSPRYKVAKRGRDVALRCDSISGHVTLYWYRQTLGQGSEVLTYSQSDAQRDKSGRPSGRFSAERPERSVSTLKIQRTEQGDSAVYLCASGRGREQFFGPGTRLTVL.

This clonotype showed up many times. The rearrangement uses TRBV12-3 or TRBV12-4 and TRBJ2-1; D uncertain. Trimming left V 3 bases short and J 2 bases short, with 11 bases between. CDR3 length: 15 residues. The CDR3 reads CASSFEGITYNEQFF. CDR3 DNA sequence: TGTGCCAGCAGTTTCGAAGGGATAACCTACAATGAGCAGTTCTTC.